This is a list of T cell receptor beta chains from one sample in a study of cytomegalovirus exposure and HLA in healthy donors. Produced via immunoSEQ multiplex PCR; TCRdb's table is partial and in-frame only. The data hold some 110,000 clones, with 74% observed a single time. The material sequenced was PBMCs. These receptors came from a woman between 45 and 65 years old in good health and CMV-seropositive. Each CDR3 is given with its conserved first and last residue. The D gene is left open where the match is weak. Expanded clones are given a class, and other clones once, few, many or no size at all.

size: .; V: TRBV7-9; J: TRBJ1-2; D: .; DNA: TGTGCCAGCAGCCCCCCTGAGATATGGAGAAGCTATGGCTACACCTTC; CDR3: CASSPPEIWRSYGYTF
size: .; V: TRBV29-1; J: TRBJ1-1; D: TRBD1; DNA: TGCAGCGGGCAGACAGGGCGTGGCGGCACTGAAGCTTTCTTT; CDR3: CSGQTGRGGTEAFF
size: .; V: TRBV29-1; J: TRBJ2-3; D: TRBD2; DNA: TGCAGCGTTGAAGATATTAAAGCGGGAGGGACAGATACGCAGTATTTT; CDR3: CSVEDIKAGGTDTQYF
size: once; V: TRBV12-5; J: TRBJ1-1; D: .; DNA: TGTGCTAGTGGTTTGGCACGGAGGGACACTGAAGCTTTCTTT; CDR3: CASGLARRDTEAFF
size: .; V: TRBV5-1; J: TRBJ1-4; D: TRBD1; DNA: TGCGCCAGCAGCCCAGGACAGGGAGAAAAACTGTTTTTT; CDR3: CASSPGQGEKLFF
size: .; V: TRBV30; J: TRBJ2-1; D: .; DNA: TGTGCCTGGAGAAATAGTAGGGGACTCTACAATGAGCAGTTCTTC; CDR3: CAWRNSRGLYNEQFF
size: .; V: TRBV4-1; J: TRBJ2-7; D: TRBD2; DNA: TGCGCCAGCAGCCAAGAAGAAGGATGTCGCGGGGGGGCCCCCTACGAGCAGTACTTC; CDR3: CASSQEEGCRGGAPYEQYF
size: .; V: TRBV27; J: TRBJ1-2; D: .; DNA: TGTGCCAGCAGACCCATTCGCGGGGGGGGGCTGAGTTATGGCTACACCTTC; CDR3: CASRPIRGGGLSYGYTF
size: .; V: TRBV28; J: TRBJ1-1; D: TRBD1; DNA: TGTGCCAGCACGTCCACAGGGGTCACTGAAGCTTTCTTT; CDR3: CASTSTGVTEAFF
size: .; V: TRBV11-2; J: TRBJ2-7; D: TRBD1; DNA: TGTGCCAGCAGCTTAGCCTGGACAGGGACCTACGAGCAGTACTTC; CDR3: CASSLAWTGTYEQYF
size: .; V: TRBV7-2; J: TRBJ2-7; D: .; DNA: TGTGCCAGCAGCCCGGCCAGGGACACCTACGAGCAGTACTTC; CDR3: CASSPARDTYEQYF
size: .; V: TRBV19; J: TRBJ1-6; D: TRBD1; DNA: TGTGCCAGTAGTAGGGACAGAACCTATAATTCACCCCTCCACTTT; CDR3: CASSRDRTYNSPLHF
size: once; V: TRBV28; J: TRBJ1-1; D: .; DNA: TGTGCCAGCAGTCCCGAGACTTTGGTAGAGACTGAAGCTTTCTTT; CDR3: CASSPETLVETEAFF
size: .; V: TRBV4-1; J: TRBJ1-5; D: .; DNA: TGCGCCAGCAGCCAAGAACAGGACAATCAGCCCCAGCATTTT; CDR3: CASSQEQDNQPQHF
size: .; V: TRBV30; J: TRBJ2-3; D: .; DNA: TGTGCCTGGATGGCCCTGATCAGGGTCGCAGATACGCAGTATTTT; CDR3: CAWMALIRVADTQYF
size: .; V: TRBV10-3; J: TRBJ1-2; D: TRBD1; DNA: TGTGCCATCAGTGAGTCAGCAGGGCGTTCGACAGGGAACTATGGCTACACCTTC; CDR3: CAISESAGRSTGNYGYTF
size: few; V: TRBV14; J: TRBJ2-3; D: .; DNA: TGTGCCAGCAGCAAAGATCCCCCCGCGGATACGCAGTATTTT; CDR3: CASSKDPPADTQYF
size: .; V: TRBV6-1; J: TRBJ1-6; D: TRBD1; DNA: TGTGCCAGCAGTGAGCTACAGGGGAGGAATTCACCCCTCCACTTT; CDR3: CASSELQGRNSPLHF
size: .; V: TRBV28; J: TRBJ2-5; D: TRBD2; DNA: TGTGCCACTTCCAGCGGGAGGGCCTGGGAGACCCAGTACTTC; CDR3: CATSSGRAWETQYF
size: .; V: TRBV30; J: TRBJ1-1; D: .; DNA: TGTGCCTGGAGTTTTGCAGGAGGTATGAACACTGAAGCTTTCTTT; CDR3: CAWSFAGGMNTEAFF
size: .; V: TRBV5-8; J: TRBJ2-3; D: TRBD2; DNA: TGTGCCAGCAGTCCCGGGACTAGCATTGCAGATACGCAGTATTTT; CDR3: CASSPGTSIADTQYF
size: .; V: TRBV29-1; J: TRBJ2-1; D: .; DNA: TGCAGCGTGGACGGAGGCAATGAGCAGTTCTTC; CDR3: CSVDGGNEQFF
size: .; V: TRBV5-1; J: TRBJ1-1; D: .; DNA: TGCGCCAGCAGCTTAACACAGCTGAACACTGAAGCTTTCTTT; CDR3: CASSLTQLNTEAFF
size: .; V: TRBV27; J: TRBJ1-1; D: TRBD1; DNA: TGTGCCAGCAGTAGCCCAGGGGGCGGCACTGAAGCTTTCTTT; CDR3: CASSSPGGGTEAFF
size: .; V: TRBV19; J: TRBJ2-7; D: .; DNA: TGTGCCAGTAGTATTTATCAAGGGGACTCCTACGAGCAGTACTTC; CDR3: CASSIYQGDSYEQYF
size: .; V: TRBV5-1; J: TRBJ1-2; D: .; DNA: TGCGCCAGCAGCTTGGAGGCGGGGCTGAACGGCTACACCTTC; CDR3: CASSLEAGLNGYTF
size: .; V: TRBV11-1; J: TRBJ1-1; D: .; DNA: TGTGCCAGCAGCTTAATCTCCACAGTGAACACTGAAGCTTTCTTT; CDR3: CASSLISTVNTEAFF
size: few; V: TRBV7-2; J: TRBJ2-1; D: TRBD2; DNA: TGTGCCAGCAGCTTAGCGGGGACTAGCGGGTCCGGCTCCTACAATGAGCAGTTCTTC; CDR3: CASSLAGTSGSGSYNEQFF
size: .; V: TRBV4-2; J: TRBJ2-7; D: TRBD2; DNA: TGTGCCAGCAGCCAAGATTATACGGGTGCGGGAGGAGGCGAGCAGTACTTC; CDR3: CASSQDYTGAGGGEQYF
size: .; V: TRBV2; J: TRBJ1-2; D: TRBD1; DNA: TGTGCCAGCAGAGGACAGGGAAGTGGTGGCTACACCTTC; CDR3: CASRGQGSGGYTF
size: .; V: TRBV28; J: TRBJ1-5; D: TRBD1; DNA: TGTGCCAGCAGTCCCCGGGACAGGGGAGGTCAGCCCCAGCATTTT; CDR3: CASSPRDRGGQPQHF
size: .; V: TRBV6-6; J: TRBJ1-1; D: TRBD1; DNA: TGTGCCAGCATCCTACAGGGGCGAGGCACTGAAGCTTTCTTT; CDR3: CASILQGRGTEAFF
size: .; V: TRBV27; J: TRBJ2-3; D: .; DNA: TGTGCCAGCAGTTTAAAGCGGAGCACAGATACGCAGTATTTT; CDR3: CASSLKRSTDTQYF
size: .; V: TRBV28; J: TRBJ2-2; D: .; DNA: TGTGCCAGCAGTACCCGAGGCACCGGGGAGCTGTTTTTT; CDR3: CASSTRGTGELFF
size: few; V: TRBV6-1; J: TRBJ1-5; D: .; DNA: TGTGCCAGCAGTGCACAGGGTCTTAGCAATCAGCCCCAGCATTTT; CDR3: CASSAQGLSNQPQHF
size: .; V: TRBV28; J: TRBJ1-5; D: .; DNA: TGTGCCAGCAGCTACCCCGCGGGGGGCCAGCCCCAGCATTTT; CDR3: CASSYPAGGQPQHF
size: .; V: TRBV10-3; J: TRBJ2-1; D: TRBD1; DNA: TGTGCCATCCGCAGAGATACGGGACAGGGAGACAATGAGCAGTTCTTC; CDR3: CAIRRDTGQGDNEQFF
size: .; V: TRBV6-5; J: TRBJ2-3; D: .; DNA: TGTGCCAGCAGTTACTCGATCACACTAGCAGATACGCAGTATTTT; CDR3: CASSYSITLADTQYF
size: .; V: TRBV4-1; J: TRBJ2-2; D: TRBD1; DNA: TGCGCCAGCAGCCAAGATATAGACAGGGAAATGACCGGGGAGCTGTTTTTT; CDR3: CASSQDIDREMTGELFF
size: .; V: TRBV5-4; J: TRBJ2-3; D: TRBD2; DNA: TGTGCCAGCAGCCCTCGGACTAGCGGGAAAGGAGATACGCAGTATTTT; CDR3: CASSPRTSGKGDTQYF
size: .; V: TRBV7-9; J: TRBJ2-1; D: TRBD2; DNA: TGTGCCAGCAGCAACACACCCTCGGGACTAGTATTCAATGAGCAGTTCTTC; CDR3: CASSNTPSGLVFNEQFF
size: .; V: TRBV6-4; J: TRBJ1-5; D: .; DNA: TGTGCCAGCAGTGACTGGGCAGGGAGCAATCAGCCCCAGCATTTT; CDR3: CASSDWAGSNQPQHF
size: .; V: TRBV27; J: TRBJ1-1; D: TRBD1; DNA: TGTGCCAGCAGCACCGAGACAGGGCCTCCTGAAGCTTTCTTT; CDR3: CASSTETGPPEAFF
size: .; V: TRBV21-1; J: TRBJ2-5; D: .; DNA: TGTGCCAGCAGCAATCCCCCGCCTAGGCAACAAGAGACCCAGTACTTC; CDR3: CASSNPPPRQQETQYF
size: .; V: TRBV7-9; J: TRBJ1-1; D: TRBD1; DNA: TGTGCCAGCAGCCCCACGGGACAGGGGGTCGCTGAAGCTTTCTTT; CDR3: CASSPTGQGVAEAFF
size: few; V: TRBV19; J: TRBJ1-4; D: .; DNA: TGTGCCAGTAGTTTCGGTGGTAATGAAAAACTGTTTTTT; CDR3: CASSFGGNEKLFF
size: .; V: TRBV5-6; J: TRBJ1-2; D: .; DNA: TGTGCCAGCAGCTTGGGGAGCTATGGCTACACCTTC; CDR3: CASSLGSYGYTF
size: once; V: TRBV19; J: TRBJ2-3; D: TRBD2; DNA: TGTGCCAGTAGTATACGGCTAGCGGGAGGGCGGGTCACAGATACGCAGTATTTT; CDR3: CASSIRLAGGRVTDTQYF
size: .; V: TRBV4-3; J: TRBJ2-1; D: TRBD2; DNA: TGCGCCAGCAGCCAAGACTCGGGACTAGCTTACAATGAGCAGTTCTTC; CDR3: CASSQDSGLAYNEQFF
size: .; V: TRBV28; J: TRBJ1-1; D: .; DNA: TGTGCCAGCAGTCCCCCAATCTATAAGGGGATTGCTGAAGCTTTCTTT; CDR3: CASSPPIYKGIAEAFF